One sample yielded the 8 T cell receptor beta chains listed below, sequenced in a study of cytomegalovirus exposure and HLA in healthy donors. The primer mix had 60 Vbeta and 13 Jbeta primers. TCRdb's table, derived via immunoSEQ multiplex PCR, lists solely in-frame clones and lacks some. This table holds roughly 150,000 clones, 60% to 80% found once. Sequencing was performed on PBMCs. The origin of the receptors is a male donor in good health and CMV-seronegative.

The chain uses TRBV28 and TRBJ1-2; 7 bases are shared with TRBD1. The germline gives CDR1 MDHEN, CDR2 SYDVKM. The junction had 5 bases not matched to a gene; V was cut back by 6 bases and J by 4 bases. The CDR3 extends over 13 amino acids. CDR3 in DNA: TGTGCCAGCAGGGGGACAGCCCTCTATGGCTACACCTTC. Residues: CASRGTALYGYTF.

A word on this clone: Other DNA sequences in the same sample also yield this CDR3. The chain uses TRBV5-4 and TRBJ1-4, with a possible D match to TRBD1 (6 bases). The CDR3 runs 14 residues. Trimming removed 4 bases at V and 5 bases at J, with 12 bases between. Germline V lookup: CDR1 SGHNT, CDR2 YYREEE (reference sequence). The chain's CDR3 is CASSLDSRNEKLFF. In DNA form, the CDR3 reads TGTGCCAGCAGCCTGGACAGTAGAAATGAAAAACTGTTTTTT.

This clone appeared once. The same CDR3 is also encoded by other DNA sequences in this sample. V usage is TRBV6-1 and J usage is TRBJ1-2; TRBD1 matches at 8 bases. This CDR3 comprises 15 residues. Losses at the gene ends were 3 bases for V and 6 bases for J; bases not matched to a gene: 9. The germline V gene has CDR1 MNHNS and CDR2 SASEGT. The CDR3 sequence is CASSEPGTGSDGYTF. The CDR3 coding sequence is TGTGCCAGCAGTGAGCCCGGGACAGGTAGTGATGGCTACACCTTC.

This clone has just one count. The V call is TRBV28, the J call TRBJ1-1, with 8 positions matching TRBD1. Germline values: CDR1 MDHEN, CDR2 SYDVKM. The V segment lost 4 bases and the J segment 3 bases; nucleotides outside the gene matches: 4. This CDR3 is 14 amino acids long. The CDR3 region is CASSSGTGYTEAFF. CDR3 nucleotides: TGTGCCAGCAGTTCCGGGACAGGCTACACTGAAGCTTTCTTT.

This clone has a handful of counts. This rearrangement joins TRBV6-4 to TRBJ1-5; TRBD1 matches 9 bases. V dropped 2 bases and J dropped 2; count of bases not matched to a gene: 4. Germline V gene lookup returns CDR1 MRHNA and CDR2 SNTAGT. CDR3 length: 16 residues. The CDR3 is CASSDDRGRGNQPQHF. For the CDR3, the DNA is TGTGCCAGCAGTGACGACAGGGGGAGAGGCAATCAGCCCCAGCATTTT.

The V gene is TRBV11-2, the J gene TRBJ2-7; 9 bases agree with TRBD1. Germline loops: CDR1 SGHAT, CDR2 FQNNGV. The trim removed 3 bases at V and 5 bases at J, leaving 5 bases unmatched. The CDR3 is made up of 14 amino acids. CDR3 region: CASSFQDRGNEQYF. For the CDR3, the DNA is TGTGCCAGCAGCTTTCAGGACAGGGGAAACGAGCAGTACTTC.

This clone was seen only a few times. This chain connects TRBV2 to TRBJ1-1; no clear D gene. The V and J ends lost 4 bases and 3 bases respectively, with 9 bases between them. The CDR3 sequence is 13 residues long. Per the germline V gene, CDR1 is SNHLY and CDR2 is FYNNEI. The CDR3 DNA reads as TGTGCCAGCAGTGGTGGAGGACACACTGAAGCTTTCTTT. It specifies CASSGGGHTEAFF.

V is TRBV20-1 and J is TRBJ1-3; TRBD1 matches 9 bases. The CDR3 totals 11 residues. J lost 8 bases, V lost 6 bases, and 2 bases had no gene match. Per germline, CDR1 DFQATT and CDR2 SNEGSKA (reference sequence). The CDR3 here is CSARQGDTIYF. Written as DNA, the CDR3 is TGCAGTGCCAGACAGGGGGACACCATATATTTT.